Listed below are T cell receptor beta chains from one sample, sequenced in a study of breast tumors, draining lymph nodes, adjacent tissues. Each CDR3 protein gets one entry after TCRdb re-called the multiplex PCR reads with MiXCR. The sample contains about 180,000 distinct CDR3 sequences, around a third of which appear only once. The sample taken for sequencing was axillary lymph node tissue. These receptors came from a female donor with breast cancer. Some clones in this sample may be carry-over from other donors' samples. CDR3s include the opening cysteine and the closing phenylalanine or tryptophan. Each record gives: J gene, D gene, V gene, clone size, CDR3 length, CDR3 protein, CDR3 DNA. D genes are given only for firm matches. Part of the rows lack a size; the others show once, few, many or a class for expanded clones.

TRBJ2-3,.,TRBV7-6,.,12,CASSVAGTERYF,TGTGCCAGCAGCGTGGCCGGGACTGAGCGGTATTTT
TRBJ1-2,.,TRBV9,many,10,CASSVGQGAF,.
TRBJ2-7,.,TRBV12-3/TRBV12-4,many,12,CASSSRGGERNF,TGTGCCAGCAGTTCTCGAGGGGGGGAAAGAAACTTC
TRBJ2-2,.,TRBV2,many,16,CASSEVASANTGELFF,TGTGCCAGCAGCGAGGTGGCCAGTGCGAACACCGGGGAGCTGTTTTTT
TRBJ2-1,.,TRBV7-8,many,16,CASRPNPAEAYNEQFF,TGTGCCAGCAGACCGAACCCAGCGGAGGCCTACAATGAGCAGTTCTTC
TRBJ2-5,.,TRBV24-1,.,13,CAIHLPGAETQYF,TGTGCCATCCACCTTCCGGGGGCAGAGACCCAGTACTTC
TRBJ2-7,.,TRBV27,few,14,CASSFEGGPYEQYF,TGTGCCAGCAGTTTTGAGGGAGGACCCTACGAGCAGTACTTC
TRBJ2-3,.,TRBV2,once,13,CAPAASGTDTQYF,TGTGCCCCCGCGGCGTCAGGCACAGATACGCAGTATTTT
TRBJ1-2,TRBD1,TRBV20-1,.,13,CSAIEQGAVGYTF,TGCAGTGCTATAGAACAGGGGGCGGTCGGCTACACCTTC
TRBJ2-7,.,TRBV7-2,many,11,CASSLIFEQYF,TGTGCCAGCAGTCTTATTTTCGAGCAGTACTTC
TRBJ2-7,TRBD2,TRBV20-1,many,13,CSARGREFLEQYF,TGCAGTGCTAGAGGGCGGGAGTTTCTCGAGCAGTACTTC
TRBJ1-4,.,TRBV12-3/TRBV12-4,.,16,CASSFDRRGTNEKLFF,TGTGCCAGCAGTTTCGACAGGAGAGGAACTAATGAAAAACTGTTTTTT
TRBJ2-7,.,TRBV10-3,.,15,CAISENYPFADGQYF,TGTGCCATCAGTGAGAACTACCCCTTTGCTGATGGGCAGTACTTC
TRBJ1-3,.,TRBV6-5,many,14,CASGLKGTGNTIYF,TGTGCCAGCGGATTGAAGGGGACTGGAAACACCATATATTTT
TRBJ1-3,.,TRBV9,once,17,CASSPRYGVSGGNTIYF,TGTGCCAGCAGCCCCCGCTACGGGGTCTCTGGAGGAAACACCATATATTTT
TRBJ2-5,TRBD1,TRBV24-1,many,15,CATSDNRDRYETQYF,TGTGCCACCAGTGACAACCGGGACAGGTACGAGACCCAGTACTTC
TRBJ2-3,TRBD2,TRBV20-1,.,17,CSAIPPSGRALTDTQYF,TGCAGTGCTATACCCCCTAGCGGGAGGGCCTTAACAGATACGCAGTATTTT
TRBJ1-2,.,TRBV20-1,few,10,CSANVYGYTF,TGCAGTGCGAATGTGTATGGCTACACCTTC
TRBJ2-4,.,TRBV7-9,few,19,CASSQPLLGPGSAKNIQYF,TGTGCCAGCAGCCAACCGCTCCTTGGGCCAGGGTCGGCCAAAAACATTCAGTACTTC
TRBJ2-3,TRBD1,TRBV3-1,many,14,CASSGTGWPDTQYF,TGTGCCAGCAGCGGGACAGGGTGGCCAGATACGCAGTATTTT
TRBJ2-3,.,TRBV6-2/TRBV6-3,few,13,CASTRGFTDTQYF,TGTGCCAGCACTCGAGGGTTCACAGATACGCAGTATTTT
TRBJ2-3,TRBD2,TRBV20-1,many,15,CSASNRIAGGDTQYF,TGCAGTGCTTCGAACCGAATAGCGGGGGGGGATACGCAGTATTTT
TRBJ2-7,.,TRBV19,many,14,CATGSRSSGVEQYF,TGTGCCACAGGGAGTCGAAGCTCTGGAGTCGAGCAGTACTTC
TRBJ1-2,.,TRBV28,.,15,CASRKLGQPESGYTF,TGTGCCAGCAGAAAACTCGGACAGCCGGAGTCGGGCTACACCTTC
TRBJ1-2,.,TRBV2,many,16,CASSYHRDRVNYGYTF,TGTGCCAGCAGTTACCACCGGGACCGAGTTAACTATGGCTACACCTTC
TRBJ2-3,TRBD2,TRBV6-1,few,16,CASSEWAGGGTDTQYF,TGTGCCAGCAGTGAATGGGCGGGAGGGGGCACAGATACGCAGTATTTT
TRBJ2-3,.,TRBV20-1,.,14,CSARSGGGADTQYF,TGCAGTGCTAGGTCTGGAGGGGGGGCAGATACGCAGTATTTT
TRBJ1-5,.,TRBV7-8,many,16,CASSLGAHPSNQPQHF,TGTGCCAGCAGCCTTGGGGCCCACCCTAGCAATCAGCCCCAGCATTTT
TRBJ2-1,TRBD1,TRBV20-1,many,15,CSARDRTGGWYEQFF,TGCAGTGCTAGAGATAGGACAGGGGGCTGGTATGAGCAGTTCTTC